Below are 22 T cell receptor beta chains sequenced from a single sample in a study of shared clonotypes between healthy human individuals. TCRdb's table, derived via immunoSEQ multiplex PCR, lists solely in-frame clones and lacks some. The data show more than 550,000 clones, 90% seen once. The sample comprised memory CD8+ T cells from PBMCs. As to subset: CD45RO+ cells pooled with CCR7-negative TemRA cells. These receptors all stem from a man aged 18 to 30 in good health. Some clones in this sample may be carry-over from other donors' samples.

The chain is built from TRBV27 and TRBJ2-7; TRBD2 matches 9 bases. V dropped 3 bases and J dropped 4; count of bases not matched to a gene: 7. This CDR3 has 15 residues. In germline, CDR1 is MNHEY, CDR2 SMNVEV (reference sequence). CDR3 sequence: CASSFEPSGMYEQYF. The CDR3 DNA sequence: TGTGCCAGCAGTTTTGAGCCTAGCGGGATGTACGAGCAGTACTTC.

The rearrangement uses TRBV4-1 and TRBJ2-3; 10 bases are shared with TRBD1. The J segment lost 1 base and the V segment lost 0 bases, leaving 7 bases of the junction unmatched. Germline-derived CDR1 and CDR2 are MGHRA and YSYEKL. CDR3 length: 18 residues. The DNA for the CDR3 is TGCGCCAGCAGCCAAGAGGGGTTGGGGACAGGGGGCACAGATACGCAGTATTTT. Its protein product is CASSQEGLGTGGTDTQYF.

The chain joins TRBV27 to TRBJ1-1; 12 nucleotides agree with TRBD1. V was clipped by 1 base and J by 10 bases; unmatched bases: 10. CDR3 size: 16 residues. CDR1 is MNHEY, CDR2 SMNVEV, per germline (reference sequence). DNA for the CDR3: TGTGCCAGCAGTTTATTACCGGGACAGGGGGCTTCTCCAGCTTTCTTT. Amino acids: CASSLLPGQGASPAFF.

The chain links TRBV11-1 to TRBJ2-7; 7 bases align to TRBD1. The V gene end was trimmed by 0 bases and the J gene end by 0 bases; junction bases not matched to a gene: 5. This CDR3 has 16 residues. Germline-derived CDR1 and CDR2 are SGHAT and FQDESV (reference sequence). Here the CDR3 reads CASSLAGQSISYEQYF. CDR3 DNA: TGTGCCAGCAGCTTAGCGGGACAGTCAATCTCCTACGAGCAGTACTTC.

The V call is TRBV11-1, the J call TRBJ2-1; 7 nucleotides match TRBD1. CDR3 length: 15 amino acids. The V gene's germline CDR1 is SGHAT and CDR2 FQDESV (reference sequence). V gave up 4 bases and J gave up 5 bases; unmatched junction bases: 8. CDR3 in amino acids: CASSWPGTANNEQFF. The CDR3 DNA is TGTGCCAGCAGCTGGCCCGGGACAGCTAACAATGAGCAGTTCTTC. Looking up the rest from reference TRBV11-1 and TRBJ2-1 gives the full variable domain: EAEVAQSPRYKITEKSQAVAFWCDPISGHATLYWYRQILGQGPELLVQFQDESVVDDSQLPKDRFSAERLKGVDSTLKIQPAELGDSAMYLCASSWPGTANNEQFFGPGTRLTVL.

The V and J genes are TRBV2 and TRBJ2-1; TRBD2 matches at 11 bases. V trimming: 4 bases; J trimming: 10 bases; junction bases outside the gene matches: 15. The CDR3 extends over 17 amino acids. CDR1 SNHLY and CDR2 FYNNEI come from the germline V gene. The CDR3 spells CASSAGLAEPTRGEQFF. The CDR3 nucleotides are TGTGCCAGCAGTGCGGGACTAGCGGAACCCACGAGGGGGGAGCAGTTCTTC. The full variable domain, with the rest looked up from reference TRBV2 and TRBJ2-1, is EPEVTQTPSHQVTQMGQEVILRCVPISNHLYFYWYRQILGQKVEFLVSFYNNEISEKSEIFDDQFSVERPDGSNFTLKIRSTKLEDSAMYFCASSAGLAEPTRGEQFFGPGTRLTVL.

J is TRBJ1-4 and V is TRBV29-1; D remains unclear. The V gene's germline CDR1 is SQVTM and CDR2 ANQGSEA. CDR3 length equals 12 residues. The ends were cut back, 7 bases at V and 6 bases at J, with 12 bases in the middle. The CDR3 DNA follows: TGCAGCGCTCAAGTGGGCCATGAAAAACTGTTTTTT. Its protein product is CSAQVGHEKLFF.

V and J are TRBV27 and TRBJ2-7; unclear D gene. Per the germline V gene, CDR1 is MNHEY and CDR2 is SMNVEV (reference sequence). CDR3 length: 14 residues. Trimming left V 5 bases short and J 2 bases short, with 13 bases between. CDR3 sequence reads: CASSPGISPYEQYF. Here the CDR3 DNA reads TGTGCCAGCAGTCCCGGTATAAGCCCCTACGAGCAGTACTTC.

This chain links TRBV7-2 with TRBJ2-2; D perhaps matches TRBD2 (5 bases). This CDR3 contains 16 residues. Germline CDR1 is SGHTA and CDR2 is FQGNSA. V lost 1 base and J lost 6, with 15 bases in between. The CDR3 here is CASSLVTGRDPGELFF. CDR3 DNA: TGTGCCAGCAGCTTAGTAACGGGGAGAGACCCCGGGGAGCTGTTTTTT. The whole variable domain, filled in from reference TRBV7-2 and TRBJ2-2, reads GAGVSQSPSNKVTEKGKDVELRCDPISGHTALYWYRQSLGQGLEFLIYFQGNSAPDKSGLPSDRFSAERTGGSVSTLTIQRTQQEDSAVYLCASSLVTGRDPGELFFGEGSRLTVL.

This clone occurred once. Other nucleotide sequences in the sample specify the same CDR3. The V call is TRBV28, the J call TRBJ2-7; 10 nucleotides agree with TRBD1. The V and J ends lost 7 bases and 1 base, in that order; junction bases with no gene match: 4. CDR3 length equals 14 residues. The germline V gene has CDR1 MDHEN and CDR2 SYDVKM. The CDR3 region is CASTWTGGSYEQYF. CDR3 DNA sequence: TGTGCCAGCACCTGGACAGGGGGGTCCTACGAGCAGTACTTC.

V is TRBV15 and J is TRBJ2-3, with 7 bases lining up with TRBD2. Trimming took 6 bases from V and 0 from J; bases not matched to a gene: 6. CDR3 length: 15 residues. CDR1 and CDR2 (germline): LNHNV, YYDKDF (reference sequence). CDR3 sequence (DNA): TGTGCCACCAGTGGATGGCGGGGGAGCACAGATACGCAGTATTTT. It yields the protein CATSGWRGSTDTQYF.

This sequence joins TRBV5-6 and TRBJ2-1; D not resolved. Germline CDR1 and CDR2: SGHDT and YYEEEE. This CDR3 has 14 residues. V dropped 3 bases and J dropped 3 bases, with 10 bases sitting between them. In DNA, the CDR3 is TGTGCCAGCAGCTCCGGAAATAGCTACAATGAGCAGTTCTTC. It translates to CASSSGNSYNEQFF.

V gene TRBV18 combines with J gene TRBJ2-7; D is unresolved. Germline assignment: CDR1 KGHSH and CDR2 LQKENI. The length of the CDR3 is 14 residues. Trimming took off 2 bases at V and 2 bases at J, with 10 bases between the two ends. The DNA of the CDR3 is TGTGCCAGCTCACCATCTGAACTCCCCTACGAGCAGTACTTC. Its protein is CASSPSELPYEQYF.

There are a few counts of this clone. The rearrangement joins TRBV30 to TRBJ2-2; 7 positions agree with TRBD2. The CDR3 runs to 15 residues. CDR1 and CDR2 from the germline V gene are GTSNPN and SVGIG (reference sequence). The V gene end was trimmed by 3 bases and the J gene end by 3 bases; junction bases not matched to a gene: 7. The DNA of the CDR3 is TGTGCCTGGAGCCTTAGCGGGTCGGACACCGGGGAGCTGTTTTTT. This translates into CAWSLSGSDTGELFF.

The chain recombines TRBV9 with TRBJ1-2; 7 nucleotides agree with TRBD1. V shed 3 bases and J 9 bases; nucleotides not matched to a gene: 17. Germline lookup yields CDR1 SGDLS and CDR2 YYNGEE. The CDR3 totals 16 residues. The CDR3 sequence: CASSDARQGGSRSYTF. The CDR3 nucleotides are TGTGCCAGCAGCGACGCCAGACAGGGTGGAAGTAGAAGCTACACCTTC.

The sample holds a few counts of this clone. The rearrangement uses TRBV19 and TRBJ1-1; possibly TRBD1 for D (6 bases). V lost 6 bases and J 3 bases, leaving 8 bases between the germline ends. CDR3 length: 12 amino acids. CDR1 and CDR2 (germline): LNHDA, SQIVND (reference sequence). CDR3 coding DNA: TGTGCCAGTAGCAGGGGTGACACTGAAGCTTTCTTT. Protein product: CASSRGDTEAFF.

This clone was observed once. This chain joins TRBV30 and TRBJ1-2; TRBD1 agrees at 11 bases. V lost 0 bases, J lost 7 bases, and 13 bases stayed unmatched. Germline lookup yields CDR1 GTSNPN and CDR2 SVGIG (reference sequence). The CDR3 loop spans 17 amino acids. This CDR3 is CAWSVRGQGAPRSGYTF. CDR3 nucleotides: TGTGCCTGGAGTGTACGAGGACAGGGGGCGCCGAGGAGTGGCTACACCTTC.

The chain is built from TRBV18 and TRBJ2-3; a weak D match, TRBD2 (6 bases). CDR3 length equals 15 residues. Per the germline V gene, CDR1 is KGHSH and CDR2 is LQKENI. The V gene lost 3 bases and the J gene lost 1 base, with 11 bases spanning the gap. The CDR3 spells CASSPTSPRTDTQYF. The CDR3, as DNA: TGTGCCAGCTCACCGACTAGTCCTCGCACAGATACGCAGTATTTT.

This clone has a single count. The V call is TRBV27, the J call TRBJ1-1, with D unclear. Trimming stripped 6 bases from V and 5 bases from J, with 10 bases between. Germline CDR1 is MNHEY and CDR2 is SMNVEV (reference sequence). This CDR3 has 12 amino acids. CDR3 coding DNA: TGTGCCAGCAGGGGGTATGGAACTGAAGCTTTCTTT. Its protein product is CASRGYGTEAFF.

CDR3 protein: CAISVGERDRGLNGYTF. CDR3 DNA: TGTGCCATCAGTGTGGGGGAAAGAGACAGGGGGCTTAATGGCTACACCTTC. The rearrangement joins TRBV10-3 to TRBJ1-2; 10 bases match TRBD1. The CDR3 covers 17 residues. Germline assignment: CDR1 ENHRY and CDR2 SYGVKD. The ends lost 4 bases at V and 6 bases at J; junction bases unmatched: 14.

This rearrangement joins TRBV5-1 to TRBJ2-2; D unresolved. CDR1 is SGHRS and CDR2 is YFSETQ in the germline V gene. Trimming took off 0 bases at V and 1 base at J, with 10 bases between the two ends. The CDR3 has 16 amino acids. This CDR3 is CASSLVPSLNTGELFF. CDR3 bases: TGCGCCAGCAGCTTGGTGCCTAGTCTGAACACCGGGGAGCTGTTTTTT.

This clone occurred a few times. The chain combines TRBV4-3 with TRBJ1-1; 7 bases agree with TRBD1. V dropped 2 bases and J dropped 4; count of bases not matched to a gene: 7. CDR1 LGHNA and CDR2 YSLEER come from the germline V gene. The CDR3 length is 15 residues. CDR3 loop: CASSQQGDSGTEAFF. CDR3 nucleotides: TGCGCCAGCAGCCAACAGGGGGATAGCGGCACTGAAGCTTTCTTT.